Presented here are 28 T cell receptor beta chains from one specimen sequenced in a study of blood T cell repertoires in COVID-19. Sequencing was performed with immunoSEQ multiplex PCR; in TCRdb, only in-frame clones are kept and a portion is missing. The profile shows about 63,000 clones, roughly 78% of them singletons. Input material: peripheral blood. Receptors were obtained from a human donor in a cohort sampled during active COVID-19.

The CDR3: CASSTARGVGSTEAFF. CDR3 coding DNA: TGTGCCAGCAGTACAGCCCGGGGGGTAGGGAGCACTGAAGCTTTCTTT. This rearrangement joins TRBV6-2 or TRBV6-3 to TRBJ1-1; D is possibly TRBD1 (5 bases). Trimming shortened V by 5 bases and J by 4 bases, and 20 bases separated the two germline ends. Per the germline V gene, CDR1 is MNHEY and CDR2 is SVGEGT. CDR3 length: 16 amino acids.

This clone was recorded a few times. This sequence joins TRBV10-3 and TRBJ1-5, with TRBD1 identical over 9 bases. The junction had 1 base not matched to a gene; V was cut back by 2 bases and J by 2 bases. The germline V gene encodes CDR1 ENHRY and CDR2 SYGVKD. The CDR3 covers 15 residues. The CDR3 loop reads CAISEDRGGNQPQHF. The CDR3 DNA reads TGTGCCATCAGTGAGGACAGGGGGGGCAATCAGCCCCAGCATTTT.

This chain uses TRBV5-1 with TRBJ1-1; possibly TRBD1 for D (5 bases). The germline gives CDR1 SGHRS, CDR2 YFSETQ. V lost 1 base and J lost 2, with 9 bases in between. This CDR3 contains 14 residues. CDR3 nucleotide sequence: TGCGCCAGCAGCTTGCAGGGAAGCAACACTGAAGCTTTCTTT. Protein sequence: CASSLQGSNTEAFF.

The chain carries TRBV7-6 and TRBJ2-3, with TRBD2 matching over 8 bases. Germline assignment: CDR1 SGHVS and CDR2 FNYEAQ. The CDR3 has 15 amino acids. V dropped 0 bases and J dropped 4; count of bases not matched to a gene: 3. In DNA form, the CDR3 reads TGTGCCAGCAGCTTAGCGACAGCGGGAGCAGATACGCAGTATTTT. This sequence encodes CASSLATAGADTQYF.

V is TRBV30 and J is TRBJ2-2; the D gene is possibly TRBD1 (5 bases). The CDR3 runs 15 residues. Germline V gives CDR1 GTSNPN, CDR2 SVGIG (reference sequence). Trimming left V 1 base short and J 2 bases short, with 11 bases between. The CDR3 coding sequence is TGTGCCTGGAGTGGAAGGGGAAGAAACACCGGGGAGCTGTTTTTT. Its protein is CAWSGRGRNTGELFF.

The chain combines TRBV11-3 with TRBJ2-7, with D perhaps matching TRBD2 (6 bases). This CDR3 is 14 amino acids long. Trimming pared 5 bases from V and 7 bases from J, leaving 18 bases between. Germline values: CDR1 SGHNT, CDR2 YENEEA. CDR3 sequence reads: CASSPGTEPGEQYF. As DNA, the CDR3 is TGTGCCAGCAGCCCCGGGACTGAACCGGGGGAGCAGTACTTC.

CDR3 bases: TGTGCCTGGAGTTTAGGTCAGGGGAATCAGCCCCAGCATTTT. Residues: CAWSLGQGNQPQHF. This chain joins TRBV30 and TRBJ1-5, with a possible D match to TRBD1 (6 bases). This CDR3 has 14 amino acids. The germline gives CDR1 GTSNPN, CDR2 SVGIG (reference sequence). Trimming shortened V by 2 bases and J by 4 bases, and 12 bases separated the two germline ends.

The chain recombines TRBV7-8 with TRBJ1-1; D is unresolved. The CDR3 runs to 14 residues. Germline-derived CDR1 and CDR2 are SGHVS and FQNEAQ. Trimming took 4 bases from V and 2 from J, leaving 11 bases between them. CDR3 amino acids: CASSSMGRNTEAFF. CDR3 coding DNA: TGTGCCAGCAGCTCGATGGGCAGAAACACTGAAGCTTTCTTT. The whole variable domain, remainder taken from reference TRBV7-8 and TRBJ1-1, is GAGVSQSPRYKVAKRGQDVALRCDPISGHVSLFWYQQALGQGPEFLTYFQNEAQLDKSGLPSDRFFAERPEGSVSTLKIQRTQQEDSAVYLCASSSMGRNTEAFFGQGTRLTVV.

The chain joins TRBV4-1 to TRBJ2-3; D remains unclear. The ends were cut back, 2 bases at V and 4 bases at J, with 4 bases in the middle. The CDR3 contains 12 residues. Germline CDR1 and CDR2: MGHRA and YSYEKL. The CDR3 spells CASSQLSDTQYF. The DNA of the CDR3 is TGCGCCAGCAGCCAACTTTCAGATACGCAGTATTTT.

The gene calls are TRBV29-1 and TRBJ2-3; the match to TRBD2 covers 9 bases. Germline trimming cut 7 bases from V and 0 bases from J; bases unmatched to any gene: 8. CDR3 length: 15 residues. In germline, CDR1 is SQVTM, CDR2 ANQGSEA. Written as DNA, the CDR3 is TGCAGCGGGTCGACTAGCGGAACTAGCACAGATACGCAGTATTTT. Encoded protein: CSGSTSGTSTDTQYF.

V and J are TRBV6-5 and TRBJ1-3, with D perhaps TRBD1 (5 bases). V was clipped by 6 bases and J by 0 bases, with 12 bases between them. Germline CDR1 and CDR2: MNHEY and SVGAGI. CDR3 size: 15 residues. CDR3 amino acids: CASRVDTSSGNTIYF. As DNA, the CDR3 is TGTGCCAGCAGGGTGGACACGAGCTCTGGAAACACCATATATTTT.

The J gene is TRBJ2-2, the V gene TRBV7-8; possibly TRBD1 for D (5 bases). Deletions cut 5 bases from V and 1 base from J, with 11 bases between. Germline CDR1 reads SGHVS; CDR2 reads FQNEAQ. This CDR3 contains 15 residues. The DNA for the CDR3 is TGTGCCAGCAGCCAAGGACACGGGAACACCGGGGAGCTGTTTTTT. This translates into CASSQGHGNTGELFF.

The V call is TRBV19, the J call TRBJ2-7; TRBD2 is a possible D gene (5 bases). CDR3 size: 13 residues. CDR1 and CDR2 from the germline V gene are LNHDA and SQIVND (reference sequence). The V end lost 3 bases, the J end lost 3 bases, and 9 bases lay between the germline ends. Written as DNA, the CDR3 is TGTGCCAGTAGTATGGCTAGCCACTACGAGCAGTACTTC. This gives the protein CASSMASHYEQYF.

The rearrangement links TRBV24-1 to TRBJ1-2, with D perhaps matching TRBD1 (6 bases). Trimming took 5 bases from V and 5 from J, leaving 14 bases between them. The CDR3 is 14 residues long. Germline V gene lookup returns CDR1 KGHDR and CDR2 SFDVKD. CDR3 DNA sequence: TGTGCCACCAGTGGCCAGGGGCTCGATTATGGCTACACCTTC. This gives the protein CATSGQGLDYGYTF.

The chain joins TRBV10-1 to TRBJ2-3, with 10 nucleotides matching TRBD1. V gave up 7 bases and J gave up 5 bases; unmatched junction bases: 9. CDR3 length: 15 amino acids. Germline V gene lookup returns CDR1 WNHNN and CDR2 SYGVQD (reference sequence). For the CDR3, the DNA is TGCGCCAGCACCCCCGACAGGGGGCATGAAGATACGCAGTATTTT. This sequence encodes CASTPDRGHEDTQYF.

The chain links TRBV19 to TRBJ1-6, with 9 bases lining up with TRBD1. CDR1 and CDR2 (germline): LNHDA, SQIVND (reference sequence). J was trimmed by 6 bases and V by 6 bases; bases with no gene match: 3. The CDR3 totals 14 residues. The CDR3 nucleotides read TGTGCCAGTAGGACGACAGGGGGTAATTCACCCCTCCACTTT. Amino acids: CASRTTGGNSPLHF.

This chain joins TRBV27 and TRBJ2-1; no clear D. Trimming stripped 0 bases from V and 5 bases from J, with 5 bases between. CDR3 length equals 13 residues. Per germline, CDR1 MNHEY and CDR2 SMNVEV (reference sequence). The CDR3, as DNA: TGTGCCAGCAGTTTATCTAGTCACAATGAGCAGTTCTTC. Residues: CASSLSSHNEQFF.

V gene TRBV29-1 combines with J gene TRBJ1-1, with D possibly TRBD1 on 5 matching bases. Germline CDR1 reads SQVTM; CDR2 reads ANQGSEA. The CDR3 consists of 13 residues. Trimming pared 1 base from V and 10 bases from J, leaving 16 bases between. CDR3 protein: CSVEGTGGERAFF. Written as DNA, the CDR3 is TGCAGCGTTGAAGGAACGGGGGGGGAAAGAGCTTTCTTT.

This chain links TRBV4-2 with TRBJ1-2, with TRBD1 matching 7 bases. The CDR3 spans 15 residues. The ends lost 1 base at V and 4 bases at J; junction bases unmatched: 6. Per the germline V gene, CDR1 is LGHNA and CDR2 is YNFKEQ. The CDR3 region has the DNA TGTGCCAGCAGCCAAGGCGGCAGGGGGACCTATGGCTACACCTTC. Translated: CASSQGGRGTYGYTF.

The chain uses TRBV20-1 and TRBJ2-3; 8 nucleotides line up with TRBD2. CDR3 size: 11 residues. Germline values: CDR1 DFQATT, CDR2 SNEGSKA (reference sequence). The CDR3 nucleotides are TGCCGGGGGGAGCGGGGGTATACGCAGTATTTT. Protein product: CRGERGYTQYF.

J is TRBJ1-1 and V is TRBV2; D perhaps matches TRBD1 (6 bases). V gave up 6 bases and J gave up 10 bases, with 15 bases separating them. This CDR3 comprises 12 residues. The germline gives CDR1 SNHLY, CDR2 FYNNEI. CDR3 protein: CASSTQGRPAFF. CDR3 bases: TGTGCCAGCAGCACACAGGGCCGGCCAGCTTTCTTT.

The chain links TRBV11-2 to TRBJ1-2, with D maybe TRBD1 (6 bases). The CDR3 covers 14 residues. Looked up from germline, CDR1 is SGHAT and CDR2 is FQNNGV. The V gene lost 2 bases and the J gene lost 4 bases, with 11 bases spanning the gap. In DNA form, the CDR3 reads TGTGCCAGCAGCTTATTAAGGGGGGGCTATGGCTACACCTTC. Translating gives CASSLLRGGYGYTF.

The chain has TRBV6-4 and TRBJ2-3, with a possible D match to TRBD1 (6 bases). This CDR3 spans 14 amino acids. Germline V gives CDR1 MRHNA, CDR2 SNTAGT. The V end lost 3 bases, the J end lost 4 bases, and 11 bases lay between the germline ends. This CDR3 is CASSDWGHSDTQYF. The CDR3 DNA sequence: TGTGCCAGCAGTGATTGGGGGCACTCAGATACGCAGTATTTT.

The CDR3 sequence is CATSGKPLRGTGALSPLHF. In nucleotides, the CDR3 is TGTGCCACCAGCGGAAAACCCTTACGCGGGACAGGGGCCTTATCACCCCTCCACTTT. The chain couples TRBV15 to TRBJ1-6; 10 bases line up with TRBD1. The junction had 20 bases not matched to a gene; V was cut back by 5 bases and J by 10 bases. Germline V gene sequence: CDR1 LNHNV, CDR2 YYDKDF (reference sequence). CDR3 length equals 19 residues.

The chain is built from TRBV28 and TRBJ1-1, with TRBD1 as a possible D gene (6 bases). Germline V lookup: CDR1 MDHEN, CDR2 SYDVKM. This CDR3 comprises 13 residues. This CDR3 is CAGNRGANTEAFF. The CDR3 nucleotides are TGTGCTGGTAACCGGGGGGCGAACACTGAAGCTTTCTTT. Looking up the rest from reference TRBV28 and TRBJ1-1 gives the full variable domain: DVKVTQSSRYLVKRTGEKVFLECVQDMDHENMFWYRQDPGLGLRLIYFSYDVKMKEKGDIPEGYSVSREKKERFSLILESASTNQTSMYLCAGNRGANTEAFFGQGTRLTVV.

This clone was detected a few times. The chain carries TRBV14 and TRBJ1-2; D possibly corresponds to TRBD1 (6 bases). Trimming shortened V by 5 bases and J by 7 bases, and 17 bases separated the two germline ends. The CDR3 loop spans 14 amino acids. Germline lookup yields CDR1 SGHDN and CDR2 FVKESK. In DNA, the CDR3 is TGTGCCAGCAGCTTTAGCGACAGGACTCTTGGCTACACCTTC. It yields the protein CASSFSDRTLGYTF.

V usage is TRBV7-6 and J usage is TRBJ2-1; TRBD2 agrees at 10 bases. This CDR3 is 15 amino acids long. The junction had 8 bases not matched to a gene; V was cut back by 5 bases and J by 7 bases. The germline V gene encodes CDR1 SGHVS and CDR2 FNYEAQ. The CDR3 nucleotides read TGTGCCAGCAGCCCCGCTAGCGGGAGTAAGAATGAGCAGTTCTTC. It is translated as CASSPASGSKNEQFF.

The chain couples TRBV15 to TRBJ1-1; no clear D. V was clipped by 1 base and J by 4 bases, with 10 bases between them. The CDR3 has 14 amino acids. Germline-derived CDR1 and CDR2 are LNHNV and YYDKDF (reference sequence). CDR3 sequence reads: CATSRVESGTEAFF. CDR3 nucleotide sequence: TGTGCCACCAGCAGAGTAGAGAGTGGCACTGAAGCTTTCTTT.